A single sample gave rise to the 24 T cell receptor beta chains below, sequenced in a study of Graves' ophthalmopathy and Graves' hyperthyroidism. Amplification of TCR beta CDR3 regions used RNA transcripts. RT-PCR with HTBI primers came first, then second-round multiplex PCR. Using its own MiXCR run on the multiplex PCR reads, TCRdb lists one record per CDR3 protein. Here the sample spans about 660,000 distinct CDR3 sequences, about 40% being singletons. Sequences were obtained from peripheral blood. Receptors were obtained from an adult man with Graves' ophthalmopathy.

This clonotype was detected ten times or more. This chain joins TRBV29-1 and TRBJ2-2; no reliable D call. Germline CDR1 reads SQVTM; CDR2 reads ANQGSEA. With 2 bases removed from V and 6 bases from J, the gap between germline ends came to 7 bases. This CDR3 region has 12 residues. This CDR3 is CSVERAAGELFF. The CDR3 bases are TGCAGCGTTGAACGGGCGGCCGGGGAGCTGTTTTTT.

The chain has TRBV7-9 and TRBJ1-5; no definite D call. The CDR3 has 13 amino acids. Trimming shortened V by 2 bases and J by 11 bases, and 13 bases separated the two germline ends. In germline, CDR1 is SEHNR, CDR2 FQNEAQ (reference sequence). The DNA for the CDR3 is TGTGCCAGCAGCTTATGGGGTGAGAAGACCCAGCATTTT. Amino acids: CASSLWGEKTQHF.

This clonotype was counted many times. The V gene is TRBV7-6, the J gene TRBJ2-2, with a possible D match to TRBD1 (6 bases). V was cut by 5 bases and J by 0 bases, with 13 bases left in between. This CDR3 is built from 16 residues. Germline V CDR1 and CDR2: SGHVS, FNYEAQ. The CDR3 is CASSPRQVANTGELFF. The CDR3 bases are TGTGCCAGCAGCCCCAGACAGGTCGCGAACACCGGGGAGCTGTTTTTT.

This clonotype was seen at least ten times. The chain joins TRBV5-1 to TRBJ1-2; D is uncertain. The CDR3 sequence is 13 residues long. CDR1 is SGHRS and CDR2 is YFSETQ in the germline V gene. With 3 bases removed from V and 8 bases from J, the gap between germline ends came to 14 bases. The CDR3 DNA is TGCGCCAGCAGCTCAATTCCGGCGGAGGGCTACACCTTC. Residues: CASSSIPAEGYTF.

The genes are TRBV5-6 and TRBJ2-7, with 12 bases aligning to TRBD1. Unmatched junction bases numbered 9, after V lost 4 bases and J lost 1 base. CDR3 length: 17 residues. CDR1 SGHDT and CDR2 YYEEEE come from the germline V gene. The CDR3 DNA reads TGTGCCAGCAGCGGCGCCGGGACAGGGGGCGTTTCCTACGAGCAGTACTTC. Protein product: CASSGAGTGGVSYEQYF.

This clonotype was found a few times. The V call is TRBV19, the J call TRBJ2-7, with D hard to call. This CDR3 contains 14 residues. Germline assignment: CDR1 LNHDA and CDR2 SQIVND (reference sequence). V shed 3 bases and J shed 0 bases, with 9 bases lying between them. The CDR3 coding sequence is TGTGCCAGTAGTATGGTCGGCGTCTCCTACGAGCAGTACTTC. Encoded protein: CASSMVGVSYEQYF. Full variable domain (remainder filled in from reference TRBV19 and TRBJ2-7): DGGITQSPKYLFRKEGQNVTLSCEQNLNHDAMYWYRQDPGQGLRLIYYSQIVNDFQKGDIAEGYSVSREKKESFPLTVTSAQKNPTAFYLCASSMVGVSYEQYFGPGTRLTVT.

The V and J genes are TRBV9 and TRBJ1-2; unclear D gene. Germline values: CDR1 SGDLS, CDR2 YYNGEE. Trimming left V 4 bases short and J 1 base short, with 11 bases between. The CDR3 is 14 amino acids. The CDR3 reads CASSQAGDNYGYTF. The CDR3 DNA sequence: TGTGCCAGCAGCCAAGCGGGTGATAACTATGGCTACACCTTC.

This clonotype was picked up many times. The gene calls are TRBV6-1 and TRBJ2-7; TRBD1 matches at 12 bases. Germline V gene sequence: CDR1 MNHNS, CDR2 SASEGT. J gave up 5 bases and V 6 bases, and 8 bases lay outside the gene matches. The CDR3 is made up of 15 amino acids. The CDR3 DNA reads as TGTGCCAGCAGACCGGGACAGGGGGCTTCGGACGAGCAGTACTTC. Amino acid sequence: CASRPGQGASDEQYF.

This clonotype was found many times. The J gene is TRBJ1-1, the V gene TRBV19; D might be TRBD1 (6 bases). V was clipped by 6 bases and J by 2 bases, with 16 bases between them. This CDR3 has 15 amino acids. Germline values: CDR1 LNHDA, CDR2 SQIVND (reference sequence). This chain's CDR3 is CASRGAGQFNTEAFF. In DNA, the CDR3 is TGTGCCAGTAGGGGGGCCGGACAGTTTAACACTGAAGCTTTCTTT.

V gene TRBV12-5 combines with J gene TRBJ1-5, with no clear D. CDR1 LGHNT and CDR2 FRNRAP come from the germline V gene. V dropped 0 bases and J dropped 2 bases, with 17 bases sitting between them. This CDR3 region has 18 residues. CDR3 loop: CASGLVLSEGHRNQPQHF. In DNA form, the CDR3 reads TGTGCTAGTGGTTTGGTACTCAGCGAGGGCCACCGCAATCAGCCCCAGCATTTT.

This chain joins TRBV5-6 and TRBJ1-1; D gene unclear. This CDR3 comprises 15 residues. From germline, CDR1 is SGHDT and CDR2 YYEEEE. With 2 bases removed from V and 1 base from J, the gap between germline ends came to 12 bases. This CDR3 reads CASSFGPRGNTEAFF. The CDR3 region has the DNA TGTGCCAGCAGCTTCGGTCCCAGAGGGAACACTGAAGCTTTCTTT.

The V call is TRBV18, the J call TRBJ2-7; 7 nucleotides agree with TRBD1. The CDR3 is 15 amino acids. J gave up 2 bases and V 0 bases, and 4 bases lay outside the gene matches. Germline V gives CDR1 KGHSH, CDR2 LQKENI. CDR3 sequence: CASSPPGQETYEQYF. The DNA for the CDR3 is TGTGCCAGCTCACCACCTGGACAGGAGACCTACGAGCAGTACTTC.

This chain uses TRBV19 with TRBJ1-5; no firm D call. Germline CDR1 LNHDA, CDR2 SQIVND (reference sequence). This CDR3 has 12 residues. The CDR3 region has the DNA TGTGCTAGAGGCAGTATCAATCAGCCCCAGCATTTT. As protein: CARGSINQPQHF.

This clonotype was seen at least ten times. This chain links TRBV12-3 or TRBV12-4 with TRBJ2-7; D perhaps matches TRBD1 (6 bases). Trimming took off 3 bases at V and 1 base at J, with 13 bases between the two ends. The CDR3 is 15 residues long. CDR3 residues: CASSLRAGESYEQYF. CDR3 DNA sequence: TGTGCCAGCAGTTTGAGGGCAGGGGAGTCCTACGAGCAGTACTTC.

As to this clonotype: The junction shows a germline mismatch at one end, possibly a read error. The CDR3 DNA follows: TGTGCCAGCAGTGTAGCGGGAGGTACCTACGAGCAGTACTTC. As protein: CASSVAGGTYEQYF. The chain is built from TRBV10-3 and TRBJ2-7; 10 bases align to TRBD2. CDR3 length equals 14 residues. Germline loops: CDR1 ENHRY, CDR2 SYGVKD.

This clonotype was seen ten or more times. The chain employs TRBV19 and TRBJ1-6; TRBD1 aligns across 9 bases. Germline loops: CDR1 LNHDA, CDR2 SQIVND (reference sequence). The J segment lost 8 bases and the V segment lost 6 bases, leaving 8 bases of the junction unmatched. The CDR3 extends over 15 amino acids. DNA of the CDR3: TGTGCCAGTAGGTCCCGGCGGACAGGGGATTCACCCCTCCACTTT. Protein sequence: CASRSRRTGDSPLHF.

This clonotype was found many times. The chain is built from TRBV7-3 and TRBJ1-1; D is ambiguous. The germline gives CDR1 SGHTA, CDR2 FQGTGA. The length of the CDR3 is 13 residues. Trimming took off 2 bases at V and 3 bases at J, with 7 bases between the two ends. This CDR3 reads CASSLSVDTEAFF. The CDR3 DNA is TGTGCCAGCAGCTTATCTGTGGACACTGAAGCTTTCTTT. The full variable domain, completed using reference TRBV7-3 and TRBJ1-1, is GAGVSQTPSNKVTEKGKYVELRCDPISGHTALYWYRQSLGQGPEFLIYFQGTGAADDSGLPNDRFFAVRPEGSVSTLKIQRTERGDSAVYLCASSLSVDTEAFFGQGTRLTVV.

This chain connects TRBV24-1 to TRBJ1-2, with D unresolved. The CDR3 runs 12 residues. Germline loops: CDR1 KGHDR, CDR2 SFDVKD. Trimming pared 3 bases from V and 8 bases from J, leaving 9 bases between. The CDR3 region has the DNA TGTGCCACCAGTGATACGGGCGACGGCTACACCTTC. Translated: CATSDTGDGYTF.

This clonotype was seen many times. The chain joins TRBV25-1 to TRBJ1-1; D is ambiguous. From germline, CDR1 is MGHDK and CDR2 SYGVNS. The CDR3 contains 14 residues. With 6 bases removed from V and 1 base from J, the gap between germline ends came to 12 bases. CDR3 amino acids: CASSSDLGNTEAFF. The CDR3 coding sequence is TGTGCCAGCAGCAGTGATCTGGGGAACACTGAAGCTTTCTTT.

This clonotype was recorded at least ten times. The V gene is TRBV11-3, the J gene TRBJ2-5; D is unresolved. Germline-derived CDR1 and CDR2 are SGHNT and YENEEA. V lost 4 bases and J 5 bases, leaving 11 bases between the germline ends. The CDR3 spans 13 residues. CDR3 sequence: CASSSSARETQYF. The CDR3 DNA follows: TGTGCCAGCAGCTCCTCGGCGAGGGAGACCCAGTACTTC.

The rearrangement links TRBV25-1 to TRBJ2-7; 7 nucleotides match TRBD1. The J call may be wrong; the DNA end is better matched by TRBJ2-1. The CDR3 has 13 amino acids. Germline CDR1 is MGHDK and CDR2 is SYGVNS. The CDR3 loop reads CASKGDSNNEQFF. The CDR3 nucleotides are TGTGCCAGCAAGGGGGACAGTAACAATGAGCAGTTCTTC.

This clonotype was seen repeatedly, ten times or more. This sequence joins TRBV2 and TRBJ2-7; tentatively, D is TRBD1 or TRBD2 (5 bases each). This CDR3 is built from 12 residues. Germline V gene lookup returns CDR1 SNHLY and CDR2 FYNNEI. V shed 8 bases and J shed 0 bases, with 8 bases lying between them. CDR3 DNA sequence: TGTGCCAGCCGGGGCCCCTCCTACGAGCAGTACTTC. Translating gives CASRGPSYEQYF.

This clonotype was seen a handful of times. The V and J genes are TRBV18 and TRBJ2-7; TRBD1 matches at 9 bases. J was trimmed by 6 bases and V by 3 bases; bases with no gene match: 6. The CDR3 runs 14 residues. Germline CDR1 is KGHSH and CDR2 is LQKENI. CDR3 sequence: CASSPGTGYGEQYF. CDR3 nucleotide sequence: TGTGCCAGCTCACCCGGGACAGGGTACGGCGAGCAGTACTTC.

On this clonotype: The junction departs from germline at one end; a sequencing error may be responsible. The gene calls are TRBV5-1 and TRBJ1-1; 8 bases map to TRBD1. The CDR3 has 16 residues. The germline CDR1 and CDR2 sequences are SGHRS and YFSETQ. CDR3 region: CASSSSSTGENPEAFF. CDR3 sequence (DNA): TGTGCCAGCAGCTCCTCATCGACAGGGGAAAATCCTGAAGCTTTCTTT.